This T cell receptor beta chain was captured in a study of blood T cell repertoires in COVID-19. Clones were read by immunoSEQ multiplex PCR, and TCRdb kept only the in-frame ones, dropping some. The sample lists 130,000 to 150,000 clones; roughly 87% were seen once. The CDR3 has 14 amino acids. V lost 1 base to trimming and J lost 4 bases, with 9 bases between them. From germline, CDR1 is SGHAT and CDR2 FQNNGV. This clone was seen a handful of times. The sequence was collected from a woman in her forties who had been exposed to COVID-19. The source material was PBMCs or T cells enriched from blood (not recorded which). This chain joins TRBV11-2 and TRBJ2-3, with D possibly matching TRBD2 (7 bases). This CDR3 reads CASSLAGGPDTQYF. CDR3 coding DNA: TGTGCCAGCAGCTTAGCGGGGGGCCCAGATACGCAGTATTTT.